This is a list of T cell receptor beta chains from one sample in a study of cytomegalovirus exposure and HLA in healthy donors. The method was immunoSEQ multiplex PCR; TCRdb's version includes in-frame clones alone and lacks a portion of them. The data hold around 140,000 clones, with about 94% observed a single time. Sequencing was done on a sample of PBMCs. The receptors stem from a man aged 18 to 30 in good health and CMV-seropositive. The CDR3 runs from the conserved cysteine through the conserved F or W. Each record gives: V gene, J gene, CDR3 length, D gene, CDR3 DNA, CDR3 protein. The D gene is left open where the match is weak.

V gene: TRBV7-6; J gene: TRBJ2-7; CDR3 length: 13; D gene: TRBD2; CDR3 DNA: TGTGCCAGCAGCGCAACTAGCGGCTACGAGCAGTACTTC; CDR3 protein: CASSATSGYEQYF
V gene: TRBV27; J gene: TRBJ2-3; CDR3 length: 15; D gene: -; CDR3 DNA: TGTGCCAGCAGTTTATCAATTAGGGGGGGAGATACGCAGTATTTT; CDR3 protein: CASSLSIRGGDTQYF
V gene: TRBV14; J gene: TRBJ1-1; CDR3 length: 15; D gene: -; CDR3 DNA: TGTGCCAGCAGCCCCCGAATAGGACAAGGCACTGAAGCTTTCTTT; CDR3 protein: CASSPRIGQGTEAFF
V gene: TRBV7-9; J gene: TRBJ2-1; CDR3 length: 14; D gene: -; CDR3 DNA: TGTGCCAGCAGCTTACGCGTCTCCTACAATGAGCAGTTCTTC; CDR3 protein: CASSLRVSYNEQFF
V gene: TRBV5-1; J gene: TRBJ1-1; CDR3 length: 10; D gene: -; CDR3 DNA: TGCGCCAGCAGCGAGACTGAAGCTTTCTTT; CDR3 protein: CASSETEAFF
V gene: TRBV18; J gene: TRBJ2-7; CDR3 length: 12; D gene: -; CDR3 DNA: TGTGCCAGCTCGCCCGACAGCTACGAGCAGTACTTC; CDR3 protein: CASSPDSYEQYF
V gene: TRBV5-1; J gene: TRBJ2-1; CDR3 length: 13; D gene: TRBD2; CDR3 DNA: TGCGCCAGCAGCTTGGTCATGGCGGGGGAACAGTTCTTC; CDR3 protein: CASSLVMAGEQFF
V gene: TRBV7-9; J gene: TRBJ2-5; CDR3 length: 16; D gene: TRBD2; CDR3 DNA: TGTGCCAGCAGCTTGACTAGCGGGAGGGCGCGGGAGACCCAGTACTTC; CDR3 protein: CASSLTSGRARETQYF
V gene: TRBV15; J gene: TRBJ2-3; CDR3 length: 15; D gene: -; CDR3 DNA: TGTGCCACCAGCCCGAGGGACTCCCGCACAGATACGCAGTATTTT; CDR3 protein: CATSPRDSRTDTQYF
V gene: TRBV27; J gene: TRBJ1-3; CDR3 length: 16; D gene: -; CDR3 DNA: TGTGCCAGCAGTAAAGGGCGGGGTATAGCCGGAAACACCATATATTTT; CDR3 protein: CASSKGRGIAGNTIYF
V gene: TRBV5-1; J gene: TRBJ2-1; CDR3 length: 15; D gene: TRBD2; CDR3 DNA: TGCGCCAGCAGGACTACCGGGACTACATCCAATGAGCAGTTCTTC; CDR3 protein: CASRTTGTTSNEQFF
V gene: TRBV7-8; J gene: TRBJ2-7; CDR3 length: 15; D gene: TRBD2; CDR3 DNA: TGTGCCAGCAGCAATGGACTAGCGGGAGTGTACGAGCAGTACTTC; CDR3 protein: CASSNGLAGVYEQYF
V gene: TRBV11-2; J gene: TRBJ2-2; CDR3 length: 15; D gene: -; CDR3 DNA: TGTGCCAGCAGCTTCATAGGGGCGAACACCGGGGAGCTGTTTTTT; CDR3 protein: CASSFIGANTGELFF
V gene: TRBV11-3; J gene: TRBJ2-3; CDR3 length: 14; D gene: TRBD2; CDR3 DNA: TGTGCCAGCAGCTTAGGCGGGAGGGCAGATACGCAGTATTTT; CDR3 protein: CASSLGGRADTQYF
V gene: TRBV5-4; J gene: TRBJ2-3; CDR3 length: 15; D gene: TRBD1; CDR3 DNA: TGTGCCAGCAGCAGGGACAGGGGAAGGCCAGATACGCAGTATTTT; CDR3 protein: CASSRDRGRPDTQYF
V gene: TRBV6-5; J gene: TRBJ2-7; CDR3 length: 16; D gene: -; CDR3 DNA: TGTGCCAGCAGTTACTCGAATACAGGGACCCTCTACGAGCAGTACTTC; CDR3 protein: CASSYSNTGTLYEQYF